The 18 T cell receptor beta chains in this list originate from one sample, sequenced in a study of blood T cell repertoires in COVID-19. Sequencing used immunoSEQ multiplex PCR; TCRdb keeps in-frame clones, though not all of them. This table holds more than 50,000 clones, 80% found once. What was sequenced was peripheral blood. Receptors originate from a human donor in a cohort sampled during active COVID-19.

The genes are TRBV27 and TRBJ2-7; TRBD1 matches at 11 bases. The CDR3 is 14 residues long. Germline V gene data show CDR1 as MNHEY and CDR2 as SMNVEV (reference sequence). Unmatched junction bases numbered 3, after V lost 3 bases and J lost 5 bases. CDR3 DNA sequence: TGTGCCAGCAGTTTGGGGACAGGGGGTAACGAGCAGTACTTC. Protein product: CASSLGTGGNEQYF.

The rearrangement links TRBV21-1 to TRBJ2-7; the table names TRBD1, a call not compared with the DNA. TRBV21-1 is termed a pseudogene. There are 16 residues in the CDR3. CDR3 region: CASSKGARGNPSEQYF. CDR3 sequence (DNA): TGTGCCAGCAGCAAGGGGGCTAGGGGGAATCCAAGCGAGCAGTACTTC.

V is TRBV29-1 and J is TRBJ2-5; D is perhaps TRBD1 (5 bases). The length of the CDR3 is 13 residues. V was cut by 3 bases and J by 4 bases, with 12 bases left in between. Germline loops: CDR1 SQVTM, CDR2 ANQGSEA. The chain's CDR3 is CSVDRQGGETQYF. The CDR3 DNA reads as TGCAGCGTTGATCGTCAGGGCGGAGAGACCCAGTACTTC.

A few counts support this clone. The rearrangement joins TRBV9 to TRBJ2-1, with 10 bases lining up with TRBD1. Trimming cost V 4 bases and J 6 bases; bases outside gene matches: 7. Per germline, CDR1 SGDLS and CDR2 YYNGEE. This CDR3 contains 15 residues. CDR3 sequence (DNA): TGTGCCAGCAGCCGACAGGGGGCGCCGAGCAATGAGCAGTTCTTC. As protein: CASSRQGAPSNEQFF.

V usage is TRBV11-3 and J usage is TRBJ2-1; 7 bases are shared with TRBD2. Germline V gives CDR1 SGHNT, CDR2 YENEEA. V lost 5 bases and J lost 6; bases outside the gene matches: 16. This CDR3 is 17 amino acids long. The DNA of the CDR3 is TGTGCCAGCAGCATGGCCCGGACTAGTTTAGGACCCAATGAGCAGTTCTTC. Translation gives CASSMARTSLGPNEQFF.

This clone was seen a single time. CDR3 sequence (DNA): TGCGCCAGCAGCTTGGGGGCGACTAGCGGGAGGAGGTACGAGCAGTACTTC. This gives the protein CASSLGATSGRRYEQYF. The chain links TRBV5-1 to TRBJ2-7, with 13 positions matching TRBD2. There are 17 residues in the CDR3. CDR1 is SGHRS, CDR2 YFSETQ, per germline. V was clipped by 0 bases and J by 4 bases; unmatched bases: 7.

The chain carries TRBV28 and TRBJ2-7; tentatively, D is TRBD1 (6 bases). CDR3 length: 14 residues. The V and J ends lost 2 bases and 2 bases respectively, with 10 bases between them. Germline V gene data show CDR1 as MDHEN and CDR2 as SYDVKM. In DNA, the CDR3 is TGTGCCAGCAGTTTAGGTGGGACAACCTACGAGCAGTACTTC. It yields the protein CASSLGGTTYEQYF.

The J gene is TRBJ2-5, the V gene TRBV14; 9 nucleotides agree with TRBD1. The CDR3 is made up of 16 amino acids. Per the germline V gene, CDR1 is SGHDN and CDR2 is FVKESK. V dropped 3 bases and J dropped 4; count of bases not matched to a gene: 9. The CDR3 sequence: CASSQMGQGFRETQYF. CDR3 in DNA: TGTGCCAGCAGCCAGATGGGACAGGGTTTCCGAGAGACCCAGTACTTC.

The chain carries TRBV5-1 and TRBJ2-2; a weak D match, TRBD2 (6 bases). Deletions cut 1 base from V and 4 bases from J, with 11 bases between. The CDR3 sequence is 15 residues long. Germline-derived CDR1 and CDR2 are SGHRS and YFSETQ. The CDR3 spells CASSLQEGGTGELFF. CDR3 in DNA: TGCGCCAGCAGCTTGCAGGAGGGTGGCACCGGGGAGCTGTTTTTT.

J is TRBJ1-3 and V is TRBV10-3; unclear D gene. CDR1 is ENHRY and CDR2 is SYGVKD in the germline V gene. V lost 6 bases, J lost 4 bases, and 10 bases lay in between. The CDR3 is 13 amino acids. The CDR3 here is CAISPTYGNTIYF. CDR3 nucleotide sequence: TGTGCCATCAGCCCGACATACGGAAACACCATATATTTT.

The gene calls are TRBV30 and TRBJ2-5; D not certain. Germline loops: CDR1 GTSNPN, CDR2 SVGIG (reference sequence). Trimming shortened V by 0 bases and J by 7 bases, and 6 bases separated the two germline ends. CDR3 length equals 11 residues. The CDR3 nucleotides are TGTGCCTGGAGTGTACTTGGGACCCAGTACTTC. Its protein is CAWSVLGTQYF.

The chain joins TRBV6-5 to TRBJ1-1; no definite D call. V was pared by 2 bases and J by 2 bases, with 6 bases between. Per germline, CDR1 MNHEY and CDR2 SVGAGI. This CDR3 has 13 residues. The CDR3 protein is CASSYRANTEAFF. CDR3 nucleotide sequence: TGTGCCAGCAGTTACAGAGCTAACACTGAAGCTTTCTTT.

This sequence joins TRBV6-5 and TRBJ2-3; tentatively, D is TRBD2 (6 bases). Trimming removed 3 bases from V and 0 bases from J, with 10 bases in between. CDR1 and CDR2 (germline): MNHEY, SVGAGI. The CDR3 consists of 15 residues. The CDR3, as DNA: TGTGCCAGCAGTTATTCCGGGACTAGCACAGATACGCAGTATTTT. As protein: CASSYSGTSTDTQYF.

V is TRBV25-1 and J is TRBJ1-5; possible D gene TRBD1, 5 bases. Trimming removed 6 bases from V and 4 bases from J, with 7 bases in between. Looked up from germline, CDR1 is MGHDK and CDR2 is SYGVNS. The CDR3 has 12 amino acids. CDR3 amino acids: CASRGGNQPQHF. DNA of the CDR3: TGTGCCAGCAGGGGGGGGAATCAGCCCCAGCATTTT.

The V call is TRBV27, the J call TRBJ2-7; 7 bases map to TRBD2. The CDR3 runs to 14 residues. With 3 bases clipped from V and 4 bases from J, the junction kept 6 bases outside the gene matches. Per germline, CDR1 MNHEY and CDR2 SMNVEV (reference sequence). For the CDR3, the DNA is TGTGCCAGCAGTTTGGCGGGAGCCCGTTACGAGCAGTACTTC. This sequence encodes CASSLAGARYEQYF.

The CDR3 bases are TGTGCCAGCAGTTTATCGCGGGGGACATCGCGGGGCACAGATACGCAGTATTTT. Encoded protein: CASSLSRGTSRGTDTQYF. This rearrangement joins TRBV28 to TRBJ2-3; TRBD2 is a possible D gene (7 bases). V lost 1 base, J lost 1 base, and 18 bases lay in between. Per germline, CDR1 MDHEN and CDR2 SYDVKM. The CDR3 contains 18 residues.

The chain combines TRBV6-5 with TRBJ2-1, with 7 bases aligning to TRBD2. The ends lost 6 bases at V and 7 bases at J; junction bases unmatched: 12. CDR3 size: 15 residues. CDR1 and CDR2 (germline): MNHEY, SVGAGI. The CDR3 bases are TGTGCCAGCAGCACTCTAGCGGCCCCGAAGAATGAGCAGTTCTTC. Translating gives CASSTLAAPKNEQFF.

This clone occurred a few times. The V gene is TRBV7-3, the J gene TRBJ2-5; perhaps TRBD2 as D (6 bases). The V gene lost 4 bases and the J gene lost 2 bases, with 14 bases spanning the gap. Germline CDR1 reads SGHTA; CDR2 reads FQGTGA. The CDR3 is made up of 15 amino acids. The CDR3 region has the DNA TGTGCCAGCAGCTCCCTGGGACTGCAACAAGAGACCCAGTACTTC. As protein: CASSSLGLQQETQYF.